This TCR beta chain was recovered during a study of CD8 T cells in Susac syndrome. The CDR3 length is 13 residues. In germline, CDR1 is MNHEY, CDR2 SMNVEV (reference sequence). Reverse transcription of roughly 0.45 to 1 ug RNA was performed with random hexamers. TCRdb reprocessed the immunoSEQ multiplex PCR reads via MiXCR and lists one record per CDR3 protein. The repertoire holds roughly 50,000 distinct CDR3 sequences, with 93% as singletons. On this clonotype itself: The junction and the germline gene differ at one end; a read error may be behind it.

The receptor was isolated from a human donor in good health. This chain uses TRBV27 with TRBJ2-1; 7 nucleotides align to TRBD1. Sequenced: CD8+ T cells from PBMCs. The CDR3 DNA reads TGTGCCAGCAGTGACCTGGGACAGTACCTTCAATTGTTC. This sequence encodes CASSDLGQYLQLF.